This T cell receptor beta chain was documented in a study of cytomegalovirus exposure and HLA in healthy donors. PCR used 60 Vbeta primers and 13 Jbeta primers. Clones were sequenced by immunoSEQ multiplex PCR, and TCRdb holds only the in-frame ones, with some missing. The sample consists of 150,000 to 200,000 clones, roughly 84% of them appearing once. Study findings and constraints: Owing to their indistinguishability, certain V segments, notably TRBV6-2 and TRBV6-3, were excluded. Later on, an analysis found that several of the most significant clusters appeared to be linked to common viral pathogens, which included parvovirus B19.

This CDR3 region has 16 residues. Germline CDR1 and CDR2: LGHNA and YNFKEQ. Trimming removed 0 bases at V and 3 bases at J, with 15 bases between. A word on this clone: No antigen is known for it.

What was sequenced was PBMCs. The receptor was derived from a girl younger than two in good health and CMV-seronegative. This chain links TRBV4-2 with TRBJ2-7, with D perhaps matching TRBD2 (6 bases). The CDR3 region has the DNA TGTGCCAGCAGCCAAGAAGGACTACCGTTAGTCTACGAGCAGTACTTC. Residues: CASSQEGLPLVYEQYF.